This T cell receptor beta chain was captured in a study of vaccination effects on CD4 cells after COVID-19. Sequencing in the ViraFEST assay came after antigen-specific CD4+ T cells had been expanded with viral peptide pools, which were used to stimulate PBMC. Following 10 days of culture, CD4+ T cells were isolated. A PCR test confirmed that the person had SARS-CoV-2 infection between March and December 2020. Germline lookup yields CDR1 LGHNA and CDR2 YSLEER. The CDR3 consists of 18 residues. J gave up 0 bases and V 1 base, and 12 bases lay outside the gene matches. Sequenced by immunoSEQ multiplex PCR; TCRdb stores in-frame clones only, minus some. The data show roughly 26,000 clones, with about 80% seen just once and approximately 16% held by the top ten. In regard to this clone: What it binds is unknown.

Source: CD4+ T cells from PBMCs cultured with HCoV-NL63 spike peptides, taken before COVID-19 vaccination. The TCR sequence derives from a human donor who had a prior SARS-CoV-2 infection. This sequence joins TRBV4-3 and TRBJ2-7; the match to TRBD2 covers 7 bases. The CDR3 bases are TGCGCCAGCAGCCAAGGGTGGTCGGGAGGCCCAAGCTCCTACGAGCAGTACTTC. Translated: CASSQGWSGGPSSYEQYF.